Included here is one TCR beta chain sequence, with context. These data are taken from a study of blood T cell repertoires in COVID-19. The CDR3 has 14 amino acids. Trimming took 1 base from V and 4 from J, leaving 10 bases between them. Per the germline V gene, CDR1 is MGHRA and CDR2 is YSYEKL. Sequencing used immunoSEQ multiplex PCR; TCRdb keeps in-frame clones, though not all of them. The sample lists 68,000 or so clones; 89% were seen once. This receptor was taken from a man in his forties or fifties with active COVID-19. The chain carries TRBV4-1 and TRBJ1-1; tentatively, D is TRBD1 (5 bases). Specimen: peripheral blood. The CDR3 protein is CASSQGTIRTEAFF. The CDR3 DNA follows: TGCGCCAGCAGCCAAGGGACAATTCGCACTGAAGCTTTCTTT.